This T cell receptor beta chain was sequenced during a study of early stage breast cancer tumors. Assay: immunoSEQ multiplex PCR; the TCRdb copy retains only in-frame clones and omits some. The table records about 31,000 clones, roughly four fifths of them present only once. J was trimmed by 0 bases and V by 7 bases; bases with no gene match: 7. This CDR3 is 16 amino acids long. Germline-derived CDR1 and CDR2 are SGHAT and FQNNGV. Sequences were obtained from breast tumor tissue. The TCR sequence derives from a person aged 25 to 39 with breast cancer. The chain combines TRBV11-2 with TRBJ2-1, with 9 bases matching TRBD2. The CDR3 bases are TGTGCCAGCAATCAAGCGGGGGGAAGCTCCTACAATGAGCAGTTCTTC. It is translated as CASNQAGGSSYNEQFF. The full variable domain, in which reference TRBV11-2 and TRBJ2-1 provide the parts outside the CDR3, is EAGVAQSPRYKIIEKRQSVAFWCNPISGHATLYWYQQILGQGPKLLIQFQNNGVVDDSQLPKDRFSAERLKGVDSTLKIQPAKLEDSAVYLCASNQAGGSSYNEQFFGPGTRLTVL.